This paragraph reports one TCR beta chain. One junction end disagrees with the germline gene, perhaps due to a read error. CDR3 length: 15 amino acids. Germline V CDR1 and CDR2: SGHDN, FVKESK. This sample is part of a study of glioma-infiltrating T cells. Using RNA template, CDR3s of TCR alpha and beta were amplified with iRepertoire arm-PCR. MiXCR, applied by TCRdb to the multiplex PCR reads, yields one record per CDR3 protein. This sample has around 190,000 distinct CDR3 sequences; about 31% occur once, and the top ten carry 20%. The TCR sequence derives from a human donor with low-grade glioma or glioblastoma, undergoing nonglioma brain surgery, or in good health (not recorded which). V is TRBV14 and J is TRBJ2-5; perhaps TRBD1 as D (6 bases). Sequences were obtained from glioma tissue, nonneoplastic brain tissue, or PBMCs (not recorded which). Here the CDR3 DNA reads TGTGCCAGCAGCGCACCTGGGGGCTCGGGGAAGACCGAGTACTTC. Translation: CASSAPGGSGKTEYF.